The 27 T cell receptor beta chains listed next were all sequenced from one sample in a study of neurological immune-mediated disorders. One entry per CDR3 protein results from TCRdb running MiXCR on the 5' RACE reads. The sample lists about 31,000 distinct CDR3 sequences; under 5% were seen once. Sample: CD4+ T cells from blood. These receptors all stem from a woman aged 35 to 49 in good health.

This clonotype was seen repeatedly, ten times or more. The chain combines TRBV2 with TRBJ1-5; tentative D call: TRBD1 (5 bases). Germline V gene sequence: CDR1 SNHLY, CDR2 FYNNEI. Trimming shortened V by 8 bases and J by 0 bases, and 11 bases separated the two germline ends. This CDR3 has 14 amino acids. CDR3 loop: CASRGGISNQPQHF. The CDR3 nucleotides are TGTGCCAGCCGGGGGGGGATTAGCAATCAGCCCCAGCATTTT. Complete variable domain (other parts from reference TRBV2 and TRBJ1-5): EPEVTQTPSHQVTQMGQEVILRCVPISNHLYFYWYRQILGQKVEFLVSFYNNEISEKSEIFDDQFSVERPDGSNFTLKIRSTKLEDSAMYFCASRGGISNQPQHFGDGTRLSIL.

This clonotype was seen many times. The J gene is TRBJ2-2, the V gene TRBV18, with D perhaps TRBD1 or TRBD2 (5 bases each). With 3 bases removed from V and 0 bases from J, the gap between germline ends came to 8 bases. Germline assignment: CDR1 KGHSH and CDR2 LQKENI. The CDR3 contains 15 residues. The CDR3 protein is CASSPGRTNTGELFF. In DNA form, the CDR3 reads TGTGCCAGCTCACCGGGACGGACGAACACCGGGGAGCTGTTTTTT.

This clonotype was seen many times. CDR3 in amino acids: CASSTIRGGYMNTEAFF. CDR3 DNA sequence: TGCGCCAGTTCTACGATTAGGGGGGGTTACATGAACACTGAAGCTTTCTTT. The J gene is TRBJ1-1, the V gene TRBV5-1; TRBD1 might be the D (6 bases). CDR3 size: 17 residues. Per the germline V gene, CDR1 is SGHRS and CDR2 is YFSETQ. Trimming took 8 bases from V and 0 from J, leaving 23 bases between them.

This clonotype came up many times. The rearrangement uses TRBV3-1 and TRBJ2-1, with TRBD2 identical over 8 bases. The CDR3 loop spans 14 amino acids. J lost 6 bases, V lost 1 base, and 2 bases had no gene match. In germline, CDR1 is LGHDT, CDR2 YNNKEL (reference sequence). CDR3 in DNA: TGTGCCAGCAGCCAAGCCAGCGGGAGCAATGAGCAGTTCTTC. Translated, it gives CASSQASGSNEQFF.

This clonotype has ten or more counts. The rearrangement joins TRBV19 to TRBJ1-2, with unresolved D. This CDR3 spans 17 amino acids. V was cut by 3 bases and J by 4 bases, with 21 bases left in between. Germline V gene lookup returns CDR1 LNHDA and CDR2 SQIVND (reference sequence). The CDR3 here is CASSMGPGRGFGYGYTF. DNA for the CDR3: TGTGCCAGTAGTATGGGCCCCGGACGGGGTTTTGGCTATGGCTACACCTTC. Full variable domain (remainder filled in from reference TRBV19 and TRBJ1-2): DGGITQSPKYLFRKEGQNVTLSCEQNLNHDAMYWYRQDPGQGLRLIYYSQIVNDFQKGDIAEGYSVSREKKESFPLTVTSAQKNPTAFYLCASSMGPGRGFGYGYTFGSGTRLTVV.

This clonotype showed up many times. The chain recombines TRBV10-2 with TRBJ2-7, with unresolved D. The CDR3 runs 12 residues. V shed 8 bases and J shed 3 bases, with 11 bases lying between them. Looked up from germline, CDR1 is WSHSY and CDR2 is SAAADI. CDR3 in amino acids: CASSPKYYEQYF. The CDR3 nucleotides read TGCGCCAGCTCTCCAAAATACTACGAGCAGTACTTC.

In its sample, this clonotype was seen many times. The chain couples TRBV28 to TRBJ2-1; TRBD1 matches 9 bases. Per the germline V gene, CDR1 is MDHEN and CDR2 is SYDVKM. The V segment lost 4 bases and the J segment 2 bases; nucleotides outside the gene matches: 9. The CDR3 is 17 amino acids. The CDR3 spells CASSSNRGLMTYNEQFF. CDR3 nucleotide sequence: TGTGCCAGCAGTTCCAACAGGGGGCTGATGACCTACAATGAGCAGTTCTTC.

This clonotype showed up many times. The chain has TRBV7-9 and TRBJ1-5; D gene uncertain. Germline V gives CDR1 SEHNR, CDR2 FQNEAQ (reference sequence). The CDR3 length is 14 residues. Trimming removed 3 bases from V and 5 bases from J, with 11 bases in between. The CDR3 DNA is TGTGCCAGCAGCTTCGGGCAGATTGATCAGCCCCAGCATTTT. Translated, it gives CASSFGQIDQPQHF. The full variable domain, rest sourced from reference TRBV7-9 and TRBJ1-5, is DTGVSQNPRHKITKRGQNVTFRCDPISEHNRLYWYRQTLGQGPEFLTYFQNEAQLEKSRLLSDRFSAERPKGSFSTLEIQRTEQGDSAMYLCASSFGQIDQPQHFGDGTRLSIL.

This clonotype was detected many times. The V call is TRBV5-8, the J call TRBJ2-7; 7 bases are shared with TRBD1. The CDR3 is 13 amino acids. V lost 4 bases and J lost 3; bases outside the gene matches: 4. CDR1 and CDR2 (germline): SGHTS, YDEGEE. DNA of the CDR3: TGTGCCAGCAGCCGGGGACAGCTCTACGAGCAGTACTTC. The encoded protein is CASSRGQLYEQYF.

In its sample, this clonotype was seen many times. The V call is TRBV10-2, the J call TRBJ1-6, with D maybe TRBD1 (5 bases). The CDR3 runs to 13 residues. Deletions cut 4 bases from V and 6 bases from J, with 7 bases between. Germline V CDR1 and CDR2: WSHSY, SAAADI. This CDR3 reads CASSGGVNSPLHF. In DNA form, the CDR3 reads TGCGCCAGCAGTGGGGGCGTTAATTCACCCCTCCACTTT.

This clonotype was detected ten times or more. The chain employs TRBV5-1 and TRBJ2-7; 7 nucleotides align to TRBD1. Germline lookup yields CDR1 SGHRS and CDR2 YFSETQ. Trimming at V came to 5 bases and at J to 5 bases, leaving 7 bases not matched to a gene. The length of the CDR3 is 13 residues. As DNA, the CDR3 is TGCGCCAGCAGTCCCGGGACAGCGGACGAGCAGTACTTC. This translates into CASSPGTADEQYF.

This clonotype was detected ten times or more. The CDR3 loop is CASSSLGLAGNEQFF. In nucleotides, the CDR3 is TGTGCCAGCAGCTCATTGGGACTAGCGGGCAATGAGCAGTTCTTC. This sequence joins TRBV9 and TRBJ2-1, with 12 nucleotides matching TRBD2. Losses at the gene ends were 4 bases for V and 6 bases for J; bases not matched to a gene: 5. Germline CDR1 SGDLS, CDR2 YYNGEE. The CDR3 contains 15 residues.

This clonotype was seen repeatedly, ten times or more. The chain couples TRBV5-1 to TRBJ1-1; D is unclear. This CDR3 has 14 residues. CDR1 and CDR2 from the germline V gene are SGHRS and YFSETQ. Trimming took off 2 bases at V and 1 base at J, with 9 bases between the two ends. CDR3 nucleotide sequence: TGCGCCAGCAGCTTAGGTCAGCCGAACACTGAAGCTTTCTTT. Amino acids: CASSLGQPNTEAFF.

This clonotype was counted ten times or more. V is TRBV20-1 and J is TRBJ1-5; 8 nucleotides line up with TRBD1. The CDR3 is 13 amino acids. Germline values: CDR1 DFQATT, CDR2 SNEGSKA (reference sequence). J lost 4 bases, V lost 6 bases, and 5 bases had no gene match. This CDR3 is CSAPGQENQPQHF. The CDR3 DNA sequence: TGCAGTGCCCCGGGACAGGAGAATCAGCCCCAGCATTTT.

This clonotype has a count of ten or more. The chain links TRBV4-2 to TRBJ2-7, with 12 bases identical to TRBD2. After removal of 0 bases from V and 3 bases from J, the junction contained 9 bases not matched to a gene. CDR3 length: 18 residues. Germline V gene lookup returns CDR1 LGHNA and CDR2 YNFKEQ. The CDR3 spells CASSQEVVLAGGNYEQYF. In DNA form, the CDR3 reads TGTGCCAGCAGCCAAGAAGTAGTGCTAGCGGGAGGGAACTACGAGCAGTACTTC.

This clonotype was detected ten times or more. V and J are TRBV7-9 and TRBJ1-4; D is ambiguous. Trimming removed 5 bases at V and 8 bases at J, with 18 bases between. The V gene's germline CDR1 is SEHNR and CDR2 FQNEAQ (reference sequence). The CDR3 has 15 amino acids. The CDR3 coding sequence is TGTGCCAGCAGCCAAAGTGAGGTTTTAGGGGAAAAACTGTTTTTT. Translating it yields CASSQSEVLGEKLFF.

This clonotype appeared many times. The chain links TRBV20-1 to TRBJ2-1; D is possibly TRBD1 (5 bases). Germline CDR1 and CDR2: DFQATT and SNEGSKA (reference sequence). CDR3 length: 15 amino acids. V lost 0 bases to trimming and J lost 9 bases, with 18 bases between them. DNA for the CDR3: TGCAGTGCTAGAGATGCAGGGATCAAGCTTGGTGAGCAGTTCTTC. Its protein product is CSARDAGIKLGEQFF.

This clonotype was picked up a small number of times. The V and J genes are TRBV7-9 and TRBJ2-3; either TRBD1 or TRBD2 may fit D (6 bases each). CDR3 length equals 15 residues. The germline V gene has CDR1 SEHNR and CDR2 FQNEAQ (reference sequence). V was clipped by 1 base and J by 1 base, with 9 bases between them. In nucleotides, the CDR3 is TGTGCCAGCAGCTTAGAGGGGGGACGCACAGATACGCAGTATTTT. Amino acids: CASSLEGGRTDTQYF.

This clonotype was recorded many times. This chain connects TRBV7-9 to TRBJ2-7; no clear D. V gave up 7 bases and J gave up 1 base, with 20 bases separating them. CDR1 SEHNR and CDR2 FQNEAQ come from the germline V gene (reference sequence). This CDR3 region has 16 residues. The CDR3 DNA reads TGTGCCAGCAACCTTACCCGGCAGGACCCTTCCTACGAGCAGTACTTC. This codes for CASNLTRQDPSYEQYF.

There are many counts of this clonotype. The V gene is TRBV5-1, the J gene TRBJ2-6; D call uncertain. Trimming removed 1 base from V and 0 bases from J, with 17 bases in between. The CDR3 is 19 amino acids. Germline CDR1 reads SGHRS; CDR2 reads YFSETQ. The CDR3: CASSLRPGEWLSGANVLTF. The CDR3 coding sequence is TGCGCCAGCAGCTTGAGGCCTGGCGAGTGGCTCTCTGGGGCCAACGTCCTGACTTTC. Combining the CDR3 with reference TRBV5-1 and TRBJ2-6 gives the whole variable domain KAGVTQTPRYLIKTRGQQVTLSCSPISGHRSVSWYQQTPGQGLQFLFEYFSETQRNKGNFPGRFSGRQFSNSRSEMNVSTLELGDSALYLCASSLRPGEWLSGANVLTFGAGSRLTVL.

This clonotype came up many times. The chain carries TRBV7-2 and TRBJ2-5; D is possibly TRBD1 (6 bases). This CDR3 contains 15 residues. Per germline, CDR1 SGHTA and CDR2 FQGNSA. Trimming took off 2 bases at V and 1 base at J, with 11 bases between the two ends. The CDR3 coding sequence is TGTGCCAGCAGCTTACGGAGCAGGGGCCAAGAGACCCAGTACTTC. It specifies CASSLRSRGQETQYF.

This clonotype was counted ten times or more. Relative to the germline gene, one junction end is altered; a read error may explain this. V usage is TRBV5-1 and J usage is TRBJ1-1; tentative D call: TRBD1 (6 bases). The CDR3 is made up of 12 amino acids. CDR1 is SGHRS, CDR2 YFSETQ, per germline. The CDR3 here is CASSVTGNTEAF. The CDR3 region has the DNA TGCGCCAGCAGCGTAACAGGGAACACTGAAGCTTTT.

This clonotype occurred many times. The chain combines TRBV11-3 with TRBJ2-3; 8 bases are a match to TRBD1. With 4 bases clipped from V and 9 bases from J, the junction kept 9 bases outside the gene matches. The CDR3 loop spans 14 amino acids. Germline-derived CDR1 and CDR2 are SGHNT and YENEEA. Here the CDR3 DNA reads TGTGCCAGCAGCTCCGGGACAGGAACCAGAACGCAGTATTTT. Amino acid sequence: CASSSGTGTRTQYF.

This clonotype occurred many times. This rearrangement joins TRBV3-1 to TRBJ2-3, with 11 bases matching TRBD2. The CDR3 spans 16 residues. Germline loops: CDR1 LGHDT, CDR2 YNNKEL (reference sequence). V lost 4 bases and J lost 2; bases outside the gene matches: 5. The CDR3 protein is CASSLRTSGYTDTQYF. The CDR3 nucleotides read TGTGCCAGCAGCCTTAGGACTAGCGGGTACACAGATACGCAGTATTTT.

Within the sample, this clonotype is medium-sized (0.01 to 0.1%). The CDR3 reads CASSLEHGVSYEQYF. CDR3 nucleotides: TGCGCCAGCAGCTTGGAGCACGGGGTATCCTACGAGCAGTACTTC. The rearrangement joins TRBV5-1 to TRBJ2-7; D might be TRBD2 (5 bases). The CDR3 consists of 15 residues. Trimming cost V 0 bases and J 1 base, with 11 bases left between them. Germline CDR1 is SGHRS and CDR2 is YFSETQ.

This clonotype was found many times. This chain uses TRBV6-5 with TRBJ1-2; D call uncertain. CDR3 size: 14 residues. Looked up from germline, CDR1 is MNHEY and CDR2 is SVGAGI. Trimming removed 5 bases at V and 8 bases at J, with 18 bases between. DNA of the CDR3: TGTGCCAGCAGTCTCCGGACGCGGACGGGGGGCTACACCTTC. It is translated as CASSLRTRTGGYTF.

This clonotype was found many times. The V call is TRBV3-1, the J call TRBJ2-2; the D gene is possibly TRBD2 (6 bases). Germline loops: CDR1 LGHDT, CDR2 YNNKEL (reference sequence). Trimming stripped 1 base from V and 4 bases from J, with 16 bases between. The CDR3 contains 17 residues. CDR3 in amino acids: CASSQGTLLASTGELFF. CDR3 nucleotides: TGTGCCAGCAGCCAAGGAACCCTTCTAGCGAGCACCGGGGAGCTGTTTTTT.